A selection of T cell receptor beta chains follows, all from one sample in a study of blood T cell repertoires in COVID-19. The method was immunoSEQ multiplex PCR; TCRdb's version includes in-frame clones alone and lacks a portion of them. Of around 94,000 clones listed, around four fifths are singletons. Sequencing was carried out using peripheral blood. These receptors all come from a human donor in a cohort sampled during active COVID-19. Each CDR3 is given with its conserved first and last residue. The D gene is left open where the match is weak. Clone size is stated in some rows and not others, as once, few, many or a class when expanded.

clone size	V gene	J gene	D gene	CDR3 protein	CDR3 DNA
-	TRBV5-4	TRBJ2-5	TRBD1	CASSYGTGGATRETQYF	TGTGCCAGCAGCTATGGGACAGGGGGCGCAACTAGGGAGACCCAGTACTTC
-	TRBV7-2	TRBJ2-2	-	CASSFAGYGELFF	TGTGCCAGCAGCTTCGCAGGGTACGGGGAGCTGTTTTTT
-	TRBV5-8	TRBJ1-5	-	CASSFFGRDNQPQHF	TGTGCCAGCAGCTTTTTCGGACGGGACAATCAGCCCCAGCATTTT
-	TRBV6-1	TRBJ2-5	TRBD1	CASSEATGTGGETQYF	TGTGCCAGCAGTGAAGCGACCGGGACAGGGGGAGAGACCCAGTACTTC
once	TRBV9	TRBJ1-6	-	CASSPRTSNSPLHF	TGTGCCAGCAGCCCCCGGACAAGTAATTCACCCCTCCACTTT
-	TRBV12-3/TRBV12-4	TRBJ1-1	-	CASSFAGNTEAFF	TGTGCCAGCAGTTTCGCCGGGAACACTGAAGCTTTCTTT
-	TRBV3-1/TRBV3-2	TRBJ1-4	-	CASSRGDRSNEKLFF	TGTGCCAGCAGCCGAGGCGACAGGAGTAATGAAAAACTGTTTTTT
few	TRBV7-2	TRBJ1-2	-	CASSLVSQASNYGYTF	TGTGCCAGCAGCTTAGTATCACAGGCTTCAAACTATGGCTACACCTTC
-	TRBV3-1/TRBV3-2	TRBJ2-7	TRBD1	CASSQWDRGYEQYF	TGTGCCAGCAGCCAATGGGACAGGGGCTACGAGCAGTACTTC
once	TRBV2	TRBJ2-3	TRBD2	CASSTSGGSDTQYF	TGTGCCAGCAGTACTAGCGGGGGTTCCGATACGCAGTATTTT
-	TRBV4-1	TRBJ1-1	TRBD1	CASSRLTGGGTEAFF	TGCGCCAGCAGCCGCTTGACAGGGGGCGGCACTGAAGCTTTCTTT
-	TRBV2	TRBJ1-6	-	CASSVGPPGANNSPLHF	TGTGCCAGCAGTGTAGGGCCCCCAGGGGCGAATAATTCACCCCTCCACTTT
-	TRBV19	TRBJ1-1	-	CASTIYGRRNTEAFF	TGTGCCAGTACCATATATGGGCGCCGGAACACTGAAGCTTTCTTT
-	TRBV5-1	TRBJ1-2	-	CASSLDWPANYGYTF	TGCGCCAGCAGCTTGGATTGGCCCGCTAACTATGGCTACACCTTC
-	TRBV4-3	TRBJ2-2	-	CASSQDMGGWNTGELFF	TGCGCCAGCAGCCAAGATATGGGGGGTTGGAACACCGGGGAGCTGTTTTTT
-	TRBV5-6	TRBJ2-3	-	CASSFTRGPRTDTQYF	TGTGCCAGCAGCTTCACTAGAGGCCCACGCACAGATACGCAGTATTTT
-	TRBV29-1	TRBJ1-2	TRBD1	CSVKRQGAVYGYTF	TGCAGCGTTAAGAGACAGGGGGCGGTTTATGGCTACACCTTC
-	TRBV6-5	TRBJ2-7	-	CASSSHTGSRAYEQYF	TGTGCCAGCAGTTCTCACACAGGGAGTCGCGCCTACGAGCAGTACTTC
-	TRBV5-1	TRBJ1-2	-	CASSSLEGSAGYTF	TGCGCCAGCAGCTCCCTGGAGGGCTCCGCGGGCTACACCTTC
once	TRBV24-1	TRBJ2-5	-	CATSDGGKSRETQYF	TGTGCCACCAGTGATGGCGGGAAGAGCCGGGAGACCCAGTACTTC
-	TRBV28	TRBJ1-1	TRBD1	CASSLVTGGGTEAFF	TGTGCCAGCAGTTTAGTTACAGGGGGGGGGACTGAAGCTTTCTTT
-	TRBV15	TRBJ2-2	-	CATSRSGRGATGELFF	TGTGCCACCAGCAGATCGGGGAGGGGGGCAACCGGGGAGCTGTTTTTT
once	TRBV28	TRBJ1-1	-	CASSKPGNMNTEAFF	TGTGCCAGCAGTAAACCAGGGAACATGAACACTGAAGCTTTCTTT
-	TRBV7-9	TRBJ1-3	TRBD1	CASSLRQGGINTIYF	TGTGCCAGCAGCTTGCGACAGGGAGGTATAAACACCATATATTTT
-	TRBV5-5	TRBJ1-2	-	CASSLGTVGYGYTF	TGTGCCAGCAGCTTGGGGACAGTCGGCTATGGCTACACCTTC
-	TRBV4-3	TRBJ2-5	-	CASSHMYAGRETQYF	TGCGCCAGCAGTCATATGTATGCGGGGCGGGAGACCCAGTACTTC
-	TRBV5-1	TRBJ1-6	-	CASSLAHNEDNSPLHF	TGCGCCAGCAGCTTGGCTCACAACGAGGATAATTCACCCCTCCACTTT
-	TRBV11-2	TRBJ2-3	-	CASSLPGLHTDTQYF	TGTGCCAGCAGCCTCCCGGGACTCCACACAGATACGCAGTATTTT
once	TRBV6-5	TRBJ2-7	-	CASLSPTSYEQYF	TGTGCCAGCCTGTCACCAACTTCCTACGAGCAGTACTTC